This entry features one TCR beta chain sequence. Its antigen is still unknown. V was shortened by 10 bases and J by 3 bases, with 9 bases between the two germline ends. CDR3 length: 11 residues. In germline, CDR1 is MNHNY, CDR2 SVGAGI (reference sequence). PCR employed 60 Vbeta and 13 Jbeta primers. Produced via immunoSEQ multiplex PCR; TCRdb's table is partial and in-frame only. The sample lists approximately 100,000 clones; roughly 73% were seen once. This sample is part of a study of cytomegalovirus exposure and HLA in healthy donors. Overall study: Previous work identified 120 million or so unique TCR beta sequences from approximately 190 million T cells.

Study findings and constraints: Productive rates of about 87% or about 30% were seen for most TCR beta V segments in an earlier analysis.

This receptor was obtained from a man aged 40-55 years in good health and CMV-seronegative. This chain uses TRBV6-6 with TRBJ2-5; D uncertain. Sequenced sample: PBMCs. CDR3 DNA sequence: TGTGCCACCTCGGTTAAAGAGACCCAGTACTTC. As protein: CATSVKETQYF.